Each of the 12 T cell receptor beta chains below was sequenced from the same sample in a study of beta chain features in type 1 diabetes. Every bit of the isolated RNA underwent reverse transcription, so sequencing read expressed TCRB transcripts. Repertoires were generated with immunoSEQ multiplex PCR, while TCRdb's copy carries only in-frame clones and drops some. The sample records around 170,000 clones, approximately 9.1% being singletons. The sample was central memory CD4+ T cells from blood. Receptors originate from a young woman in good health.

Only a few counts were recorded for this clone. The chain is built from TRBV29-1 and TRBJ2-1; D remains ambiguous. The CDR3 loop spans 13 amino acids. Germline V CDR1 and CDR2: SQVTM, ANQGSEA. Between the trimmed V and J ends, which lost 4 bases and 9 bases, there was a span of 16 bases. This chain's CDR3 is CSVGGDSDREQFF. CDR3 DNA: TGCAGCGTTGGAGGTGACTCAGACCGTGAGCAGTTCTTC.

This clone has a handful of counts. The V call is TRBV7-6, the J call TRBJ2-5; tentative D call: TRBD2 (6 bases). CDR1 and CDR2 from the germline V gene are SGHVS and FNYEAQ. Trimming stripped 5 bases from V and 1 base from J, with 14 bases between. This CDR3 contains 15 residues. The CDR3 DNA reads TGTGCCAGCAGCCCTATGGGAGGCACCCAAGAGACCCAGTACTTC. Its translation is CASSPMGGTQETQYF.

The chain couples TRBV23-1 to TRBJ2-3; 7 positions match TRBD1. TRBV23-1 is classed as an ORF, of uncertain function. This CDR3 is 18 amino acids long. Trimming cost V 4 bases and J 0 bases; bases outside gene matches: 13. The CDR3 DNA follows: TGCGCCAGCAGTCCACCTCCCCTAGGGGGCGCGAGCACAGATACGCAGTATTTT. Its protein product is CASSPPPLGGASTDTQYF.

The J gene is TRBJ2-5, the V gene TRBV5-1, with D perhaps matching TRBD2 (6 bases). Per the germline V gene, CDR1 is SGHRS and CDR2 is YFSETQ. This CDR3 has 14 amino acids. V was trimmed by 3 bases and J by 4 bases, leaving 13 bases between them. CDR3 bases: TGCGCCAGCAGCTCAGGTGGGGGGATAGAGACCCAGTACTTC. This codes for CASSSGGGIETQYF.

The chain links TRBV7-9 to TRBJ2-3, with 7 bases fitting TRBD1. Trimming took 3 bases from V and 3 from J; bases not matched to a gene: 6. CDR3 size: 15 residues. Germline V lookup: CDR1 SEHNR, CDR2 FQNEAQ (reference sequence). The CDR3 loop reads CASSFQTGTTDTQYF. In nucleotides, the CDR3 is TGTGCCAGCAGCTTTCAGACAGGGACAACAGATACGCAGTATTTT.

CDR3 sequence: CASSQGLAGRSGANVLTF. The CDR3 DNA sequence: TGCGCCAGCAGCCAAGGCCTAGCGGGGCGCTCTGGGGCCAACGTCCTGACTTTC. The chain is built from TRBV4-3 and TRBJ2-6; 9 positions agree with TRBD2. This CDR3 contains 18 residues. V lost 1 base, J lost 0 bases, and 4 bases stayed unmatched. The germline CDR1 and CDR2 sequences are LGHNA and YSLEER.

The chain uses TRBV9 and TRBJ2-3; 10 positions match TRBD2. V lost 0 bases, J lost 5 bases, and 9 bases stayed unmatched. Germline V lookup: CDR1 SGDLS, CDR2 YYNGEE. The CDR3 totals 17 residues. The CDR3 is CASSVGAAGGQLDTQYF. CDR3 sequence (DNA): TGTGCCAGCAGCGTAGGGGCAGCGGGGGGGCAATTAGATACGCAGTATTTT.

V gene TRBV5-1 combines with J gene TRBJ2-5; 9 bases align to TRBD2. This CDR3 contains 16 residues. V was pared by 4 bases and J by 4 bases, with 11 bases of the junction left unmatched. Germline CDR1 is SGHRS and CDR2 is YFSETQ. This CDR3 is CASSPTPAGGIETQYF. The DNA of the CDR3 is TGCGCCAGCAGCCCAACACCAGCGGGGGGAATAGAGACCCAGTACTTC.

This clone occurred a few times. The V gene is TRBV2, the J gene TRBJ2-5, with 12 nucleotides matching TRBD2. The V gene's germline CDR1 is SNHLY and CDR2 FYNNEI. Trimming cost V 5 bases and J 4 bases; bases outside gene matches: 8. The CDR3 extends over 16 amino acids. The CDR3 nucleotides are TGTGCCAGCAGTCCAGGACTAGCGGGGAGAGGAGAGACCCAGTACTTC. It is translated as CASSPGLAGRGETQYF.

The chain uses TRBV4-2 and TRBJ2-7, with 13 bases aligning to TRBD2. This CDR3 spans 17 amino acids. Losses at the gene ends were 0 bases for V and 2 bases for J; bases not matched to a gene: 4. Per germline, CDR1 LGHNA and CDR2 YNFKEQ. CDR3 nucleotides: TGTGCCAGCAGCCAAGAGGGACTAGCGGGAACACCCTACGAGCAGTACTTC. The encoded protein is CASSQEGLAGTPYEQYF.

The V and J genes are TRBV5-6 and TRBJ2-7, with D maybe TRBD2 (5 bases). The CDR3 runs to 15 residues. Germline CDR1 and CDR2: SGHDT and YYEEEE. V was clipped by 4 bases and J by 0 bases, with 14 bases between them. CDR3 bases: TGTGCCAGCAGCCCTGGACTCCCAAACTCCTACGAGCAGTACTTC. Translation: CASSPGLPNSYEQYF.

This clone occurred a few times. This rearrangement joins TRBV4-2 to TRBJ1-1; D gene ambiguous. Germline V gene lookup returns CDR1 LGHNA and CDR2 YNFKEQ. CDR3 length equals 16 residues. V lost 0 bases and J 1 base, leaving 12 bases between the germline ends. DNA for the CDR3: TGTGCCAGCAGCCAAGAGGTGGGTTCGGGGAACACTGAAGCTTTCTTT. It codes for CASSQEVGSGNTEAFF.